This T cell receptor (beta chain) was identified during a study of control samples from healthy donors and cancer patients. The CDR3 consists of 12 residues. Trimming took off 8 bases at V and 5 bases at J, with 12 bases between the two ends. Germline V gene sequence: CDR1 MNHEY, CDR2 SVGAGI. Only in-frame clones appear in the TCRdb table, and some are missing; sequencing was by immunoSEQ multiplex PCR. Of roughly 30,000 clones listed, roughly 92% are singletons. The receptor was derived from a man in his forties or fifties with colorectal cancer. The chain carries TRBV6-5 and TRBJ1-1; D may be TRBD1 (5 bases). What was sequenced was PBMCs. The CDR3 loop reads CASRGWGTEAFF. The CDR3 region has the DNA TGTGCCAGCCGGGGCTGGGGAACTGAAGCTTTCTTT.